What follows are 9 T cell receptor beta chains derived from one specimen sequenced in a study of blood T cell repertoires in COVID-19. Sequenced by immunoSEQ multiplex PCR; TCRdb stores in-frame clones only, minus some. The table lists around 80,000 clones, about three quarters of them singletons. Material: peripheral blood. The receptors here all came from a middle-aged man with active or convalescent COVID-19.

CDR3 nucleotides: TGCGCCAGCAGCCCATTGGGACAGATTTTCAATAATTCACCCCTCCACTTT. It is translated as CASSPLGQIFNNSPLHF. V and J are TRBV5-1 and TRBJ1-6, with 7 bases identical to TRBD1. Germline trimming cut 4 bases from V and 5 bases from J; bases unmatched to any gene: 12. The CDR3 loop spans 17 amino acids. From germline, CDR1 is SGHRS and CDR2 YFSETQ.

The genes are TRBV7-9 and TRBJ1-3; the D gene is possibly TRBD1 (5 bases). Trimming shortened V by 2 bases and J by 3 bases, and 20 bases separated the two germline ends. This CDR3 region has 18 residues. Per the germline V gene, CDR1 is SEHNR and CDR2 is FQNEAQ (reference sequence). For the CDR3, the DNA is TGTGCCAGCAGCTTATATCCGACGGGCCTCAGGGTTGGAAACACCATATATTTT. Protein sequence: CASSLYPTGLRVGNTIYF.

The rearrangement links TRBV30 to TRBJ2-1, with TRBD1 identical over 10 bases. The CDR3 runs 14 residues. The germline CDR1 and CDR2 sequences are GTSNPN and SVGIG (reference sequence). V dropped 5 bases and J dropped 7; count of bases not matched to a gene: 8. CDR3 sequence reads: CAWGPGQGWNEQFF. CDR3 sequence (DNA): TGTGCCTGGGGACCGGGACAGGGGTGGAATGAGCAGTTCTTC.

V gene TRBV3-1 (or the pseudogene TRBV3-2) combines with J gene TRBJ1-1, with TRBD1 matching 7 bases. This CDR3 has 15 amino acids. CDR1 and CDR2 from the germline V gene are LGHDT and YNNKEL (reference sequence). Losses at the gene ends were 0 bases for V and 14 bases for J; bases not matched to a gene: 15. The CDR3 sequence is CASSQDFGTADVSFF. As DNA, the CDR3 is TGTGCCAGCAGCCAAGATTTTGGGACAGCCGACGTCTCCTTCTTT.

CDR3 protein: CASSRTGGVNTEAFF. CDR3 sequence (DNA): TGTGCCAGCAGCAGAACAGGGGGCGTAAACACTGAAGCTTTCTTT. The chain uses TRBV7-6 and TRBJ1-1; 9 nucleotides line up with TRBD1. With V trimmed by 5 bases and J by 2 bases, 6 bases remained unmatched. The CDR3 sequence is 15 residues long. Germline lookup yields CDR1 SGHVS and CDR2 FNYEAQ.

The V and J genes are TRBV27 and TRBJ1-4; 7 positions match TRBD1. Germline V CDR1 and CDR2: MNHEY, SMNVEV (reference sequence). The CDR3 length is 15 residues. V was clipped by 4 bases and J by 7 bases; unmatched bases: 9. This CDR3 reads CASSSVVQGPEKLFF. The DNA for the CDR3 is TGTGCCAGCAGTTCCGTGGTACAGGGGCCTGAAAAACTGTTTTTT.

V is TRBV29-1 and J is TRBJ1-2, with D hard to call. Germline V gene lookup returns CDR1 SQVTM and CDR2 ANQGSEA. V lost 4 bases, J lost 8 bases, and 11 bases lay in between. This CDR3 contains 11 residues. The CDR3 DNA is TGCAGCGTTGGGACCACGGGAGGCTACACCTTC. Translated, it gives CSVGTTGGYTF.

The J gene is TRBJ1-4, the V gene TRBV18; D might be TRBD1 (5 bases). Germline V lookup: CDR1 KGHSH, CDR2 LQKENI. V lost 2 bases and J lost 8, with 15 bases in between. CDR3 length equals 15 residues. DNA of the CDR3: TGTGCCAGCTCACCAGTGGGGGGAGTACGAGAAAAACTGTTTTTT. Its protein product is CASSPVGGVREKLFF. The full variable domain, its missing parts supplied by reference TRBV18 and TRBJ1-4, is NAGVMQNPRHLVRRRGQEARLRCSPMKGHSHVYWYRQLPEEGLKFMVYLQKENIIDESGMPKERFSAEFPKEGPSILRIQQVVRGDSAAYFCASSPVGGVREKLFFGSGTQLSVL.

The DNA of the CDR3 is TGTGCCAGCAGCCGACACCAGAGACAGGAAGCTTTCTTT. This gives the protein CASSRHQRQEAFF. This sequence joins TRBV3-1 (or the pseudogene TRBV3-2) and TRBJ1-1; perhaps TRBD1 as D (5 bases). V was trimmed by 4 bases and J by 8 bases, leaving 14 bases between them. CDR1 is LGHDT and CDR2 is YNNKEL in the germline V gene (reference sequence). This CDR3 comprises 13 residues.